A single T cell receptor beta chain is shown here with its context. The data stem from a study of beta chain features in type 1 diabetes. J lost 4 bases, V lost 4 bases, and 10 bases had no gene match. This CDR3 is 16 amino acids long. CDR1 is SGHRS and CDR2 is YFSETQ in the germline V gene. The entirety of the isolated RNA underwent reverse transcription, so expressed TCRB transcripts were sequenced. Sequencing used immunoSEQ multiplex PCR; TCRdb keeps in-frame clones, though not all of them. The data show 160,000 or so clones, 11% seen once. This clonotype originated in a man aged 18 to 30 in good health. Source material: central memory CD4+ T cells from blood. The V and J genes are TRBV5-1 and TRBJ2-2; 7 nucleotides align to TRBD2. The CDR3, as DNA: TGCGCCAGCAGCCCCGGCAGCGGGGTCCTCACCGGGGAGCTGTTTTTT. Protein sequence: CASSPGSGVLTGELFF.